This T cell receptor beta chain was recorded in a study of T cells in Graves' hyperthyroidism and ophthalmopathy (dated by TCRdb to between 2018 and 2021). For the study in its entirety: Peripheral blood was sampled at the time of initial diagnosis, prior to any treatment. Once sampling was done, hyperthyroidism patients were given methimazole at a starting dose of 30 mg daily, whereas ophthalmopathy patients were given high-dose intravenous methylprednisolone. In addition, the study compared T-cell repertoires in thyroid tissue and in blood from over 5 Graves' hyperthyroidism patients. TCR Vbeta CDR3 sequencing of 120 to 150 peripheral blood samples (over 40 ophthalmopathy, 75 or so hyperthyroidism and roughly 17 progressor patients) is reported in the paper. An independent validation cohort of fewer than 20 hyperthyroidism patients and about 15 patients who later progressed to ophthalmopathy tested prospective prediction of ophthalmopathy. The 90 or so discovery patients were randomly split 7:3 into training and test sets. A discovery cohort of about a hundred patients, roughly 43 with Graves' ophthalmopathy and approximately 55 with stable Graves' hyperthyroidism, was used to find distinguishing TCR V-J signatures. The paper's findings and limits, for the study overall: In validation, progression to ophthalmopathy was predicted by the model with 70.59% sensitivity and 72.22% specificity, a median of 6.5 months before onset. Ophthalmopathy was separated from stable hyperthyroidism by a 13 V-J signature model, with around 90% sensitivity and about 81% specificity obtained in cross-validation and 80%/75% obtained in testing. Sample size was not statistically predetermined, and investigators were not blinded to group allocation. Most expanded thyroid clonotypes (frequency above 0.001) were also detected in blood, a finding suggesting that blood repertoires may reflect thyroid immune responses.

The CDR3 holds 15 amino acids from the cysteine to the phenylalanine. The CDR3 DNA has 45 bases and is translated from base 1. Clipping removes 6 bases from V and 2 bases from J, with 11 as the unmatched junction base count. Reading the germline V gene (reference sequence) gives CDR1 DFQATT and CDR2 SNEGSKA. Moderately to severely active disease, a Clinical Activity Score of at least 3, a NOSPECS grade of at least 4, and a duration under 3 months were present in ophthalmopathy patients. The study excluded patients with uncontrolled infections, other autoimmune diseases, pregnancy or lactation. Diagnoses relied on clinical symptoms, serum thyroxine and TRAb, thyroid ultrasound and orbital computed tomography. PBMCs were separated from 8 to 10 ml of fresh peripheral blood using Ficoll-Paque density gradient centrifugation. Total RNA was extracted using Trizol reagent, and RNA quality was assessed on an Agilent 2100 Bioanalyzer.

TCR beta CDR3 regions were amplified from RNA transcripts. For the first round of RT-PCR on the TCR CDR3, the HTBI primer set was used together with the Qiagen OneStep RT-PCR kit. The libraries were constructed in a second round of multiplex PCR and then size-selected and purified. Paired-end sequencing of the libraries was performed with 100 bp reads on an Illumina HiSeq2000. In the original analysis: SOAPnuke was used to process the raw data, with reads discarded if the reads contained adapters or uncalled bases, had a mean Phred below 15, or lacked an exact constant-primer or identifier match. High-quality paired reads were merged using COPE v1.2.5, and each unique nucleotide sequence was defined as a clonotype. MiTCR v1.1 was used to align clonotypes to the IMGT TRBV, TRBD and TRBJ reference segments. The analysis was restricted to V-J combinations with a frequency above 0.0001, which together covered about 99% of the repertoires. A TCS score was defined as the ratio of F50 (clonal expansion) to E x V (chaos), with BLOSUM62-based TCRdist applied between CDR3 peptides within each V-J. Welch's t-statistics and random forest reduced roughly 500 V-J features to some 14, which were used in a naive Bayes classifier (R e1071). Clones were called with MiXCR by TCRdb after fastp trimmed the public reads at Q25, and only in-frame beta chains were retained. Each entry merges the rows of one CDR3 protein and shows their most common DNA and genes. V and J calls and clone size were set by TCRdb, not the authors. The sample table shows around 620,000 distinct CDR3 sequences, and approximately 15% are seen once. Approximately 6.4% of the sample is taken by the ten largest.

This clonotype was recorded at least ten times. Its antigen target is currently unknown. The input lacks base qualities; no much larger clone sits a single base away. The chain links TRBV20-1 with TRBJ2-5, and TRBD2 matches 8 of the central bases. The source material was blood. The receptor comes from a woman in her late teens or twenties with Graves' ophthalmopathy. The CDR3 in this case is CSAPSASGHQETQYF. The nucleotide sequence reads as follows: TGCAGTGCACCCTCCGCTAGCGGGCATCAAGAGACCCAGTACTTC.